This entry lists 24 T cell receptor beta chains sequenced from one sample in a study of control samples from healthy donors and cancer patients. Profiled with immunoSEQ multiplex PCR; TCRdb holds only in-frame clones, not every one. The table has tens of thousands of clones, 89% seen once. The sample was blood. Receptors were obtained from a man aged 45-60 years in good health.

The chain recombines TRBV7-2 with TRBJ1-5; 9 bases match TRBD1. The CDR3 has 14 residues. Germline CDR1 SGHTA, CDR2 FQGNSA. With 6 bases clipped from V and 5 bases from J, the junction kept 5 bases outside the gene matches. DNA for the CDR3: TGTGCCAGCAGTTCCGGGACAGGGTATCAGCCCCAGCATTTT. It codes for CASSSGTGYQPQHF.

The rearrangement links TRBV6-4 to TRBJ2-3; 9 nucleotides line up with TRBD1. CDR3 size: 15 residues. V lost 8 bases and J lost 4; bases outside the gene matches: 10. Germline CDR1 MRHNA, CDR2 SNTAGT. Here the CDR3 reads CASDRDRELPDTQYF. CDR3 DNA sequence: TGTGCCAGCGACCGGGACAGGGAACTTCCAGATACGCAGTATTTT.

The chain has TRBV5-4 and TRBJ2-3; 11 nucleotides line up with TRBD2. Losses at the gene ends were 0 bases for V and 0 bases for J; bases not matched to a gene: 0. This CDR3 is 16 amino acids long. Germline values: CDR1 SGHNT, CDR2 YYREEE (reference sequence). DNA of the CDR3: TGTGCCAGCAGCTTGGGACTAGCGGGGAGCACAGATACGCAGTATTTT. It yields the protein CASSLGLAGSTDTQYF.

This chain connects TRBV27 to TRBJ1-4, with 8 positions matching TRBD1. CDR1 is MNHEY, CDR2 SMNVEV, per germline (reference sequence). The CDR3 extends over 17 amino acids. V shed 1 base and J 4 bases; nucleotides not matched to a gene: 8. For the CDR3, the DNA is TGTGCCAGCAGTTTATTGTCCAGGGGGCAAAATAATGAAAAACTGTTTTTT. This translates into CASSLLSRGQNNEKLFF.

This chain joins TRBV27 and TRBJ2-5; 10 bases align to TRBD1. The CDR3 contains 15 residues. The V and J ends lost 6 bases and 7 bases, in that order; junction bases with no gene match: 11. Germline loops: CDR1 MNHEY, CDR2 SMNVEV (reference sequence). CDR3 DNA: TGTGCCAGCAGACCCAGCGGGACAGGGGATGTGACCCAGTACTTC. Translating it yields CASRPSGTGDVTQYF.

This clone was detected only once. This chain connects TRBV6-2 or TRBV6-3 to TRBJ1-1; D is ambiguous. Per the germline V gene, CDR1 is MNHEY and CDR2 is SVGEGT. V dropped 1 base and J dropped 4 bases, with 7 bases sitting between them. The CDR3 has 13 amino acids. The CDR3 nucleotides are TGTGCCAGCAGTTACTTGGAAGCCACTGAAGCTTTCTTT. Protein product: CASSYLEATEAFF.

The genes are TRBV6-2 or TRBV6-3 and TRBJ1-1; TRBD1 matches at 7 bases. Germline V lookup: CDR1 MNHEY, CDR2 SVGEGT. This CDR3 has 15 amino acids. J was trimmed by 9 bases and V by 5 bases; bases with no gene match: 15. DNA of the CDR3: TGTGCCAGCAGTACGCAACAGGGGTCATCTTATCAAGCTTTCTTT. It is translated as CASSTQQGSSYQAFF.

The chain combines TRBV3-1 (or the pseudogene TRBV3-2) with TRBJ1-2; D is uncertain. The CDR3 has 12 residues. CDR1 and CDR2 from the germline V gene are LGHDT and YNNKEL (reference sequence). With 8 bases removed from V and 4 bases from J, the gap between germline ends came to 11 bases. CDR3 sequence reads: CASSGPFYGYTF. Written as DNA, the CDR3 is TGTGCCAGCTCCGGGCCATTCTATGGCTACACCTTC.

This chain connects TRBV4-1 to TRBJ2-7, with a tentative D call TRBD2 (5 bases). The CDR3 totals 12 residues. CDR1 MGHRA and CDR2 YSYEKL come from the germline V gene. With 0 bases removed from V and 10 bases from J, the gap between germline ends came to 10 bases. The CDR3 loop reads CASSQDQRTQYF. In nucleotides, the CDR3 is TGCGCCAGCAGCCAAGATCAAAGGACTCAGTACTTC.

The chain carries TRBV11-2 and TRBJ1-2; tentatively, D is TRBD1 (5 bases). V gave up 6 bases and J gave up 8 bases, with 22 bases separating them. This CDR3 has 15 amino acids. CDR1 and CDR2 from the germline V gene are SGHAT and FQNNGV. DNA for the CDR3: TGTGCCAGCAGAGCAATTACCGGGGCCCCGAGAGGCTACACCTTC. As protein: CASRAITGAPRGYTF.

The chain joins TRBV11-2 to TRBJ2-7; tentatively, D is TRBD1 (6 bases). The CDR3 consists of 11 residues. V gave up 5 bases and J gave up 10 bases, with 12 bases separating them. CDR1 and CDR2 (germline): SGHAT, FQNNGV. DNA for the CDR3: TGTGCCAGCAGCCTTGGGACACTCCAGTACTTC. It yields the protein CASSLGTLQYF.

CDR3 in DNA: TGTGCCTGGAGTAACCGATACGAGCAGTACTTC. It specifies CAWSNRYEQYF. This chain links TRBV30 with TRBJ2-7; D is ambiguous. The germline V gene encodes CDR1 GTSNPN and CDR2 SVGIG (reference sequence). Trimming took 2 bases from V and 4 from J, leaving 6 bases between them. There are 11 residues in the CDR3.

The CDR3 DNA reads as TGTGCCAGCAGTACCCTGGACAGGGGGCAGGGAAATAGCAATCAGCCCCAGCATTTT. Amino acid sequence: CASSTLDRGQGNSNQPQHF. The chain couples TRBV27 to TRBJ1-5; 11 bases align to TRBD1. V lost 5 bases to trimming and J lost 0 bases; unmatched junction nucleotides: 12. The germline V gene has CDR1 MNHEY and CDR2 SMNVEV (reference sequence). This CDR3 has 19 amino acids.

The chain has TRBV5-3 and TRBJ1-1; D gene uncertain. TRBV5-3 is marked as an open reading frame, function uncertain. This CDR3 spans 15 amino acids. Trimming took off 7 bases at V and 5 bases at J, with 21 bases between the two ends. The CDR3 DNA sequence: TGTGCCAGACCAGGTTGTGGCGGAGAAGGGACTGAAGCTTTCTTT. Translation: CARPGCGGEGTEAFF.

This chain joins TRBV10-3 and TRBJ1-5; D is unresolved. CDR3 size: 13 residues. The V end was cut by 8 bases, the J end by 11 bases, with 19 bases between. CDR1 is ENHRY and CDR2 is SYGVKD in the germline V gene. The CDR3: CAIGTKRVWAQHF. In nucleotides, the CDR3 is TGTGCCATCGGAACTAAGCGGGTCTGGGCCCAGCATTTT.

This clone was detected a few times. The chain uses TRBV30 and TRBJ1-1; 9 positions agree with TRBD1. This CDR3 spans 15 amino acids. Unmatched junction bases numbered 7, after V lost 1 base and J lost 4 bases. Germline V CDR1 and CDR2: GTSNPN, SVGIG (reference sequence). The CDR3 spells CAWSGGDRAVTEAFF. The DNA for the CDR3 is TGTGCCTGGAGTGGCGGGGACAGGGCGGTCACTGAAGCTTTCTTT.

The J gene is TRBJ2-7, the V gene TRBV5-1; D not resolved. Trimming left V 3 bases short and J 6 bases short, with 7 bases between. Per the germline V gene, CDR1 is SGHRS and CDR2 is YFSETQ. This CDR3 region has 11 residues. CDR3 amino acids: CASSSSFEQYF. As DNA, the CDR3 is TGCGCCAGCAGCTCAAGTTTCGAGCAGTACTTC.

A note on this clone: Compared with germline, one end of the junction differs, possibly owing to a read error. The chain is built from TRBV11-2 and TRBJ1-4, with TRBD1 matching over 9 bases. There are 16 residues in the CDR3. Per the germline V gene, CDR1 is SGHAT and CDR2 is FQNNGV. The CDR3 here is CVSSLEGTGFNEKLFF. As DNA, the CDR3 is TGTGTCAGCAGCTTAGAGGGGACAGGGTTTAATGAAAAACTGTTTTTT.

The chain couples TRBV4-1 to TRBJ1-5, with D perhaps TRBD1 (6 bases). Between the trimmed V and J ends, which lost 3 bases and 6 bases, there was a span of 15 bases. CDR1 and CDR2 from the germline V gene are MGHRA and YSYEKL. There are 15 residues in the CDR3. In DNA form, the CDR3 reads TGCGCCAGCAGCCAGGGCACAGGGTACGCTCAGCCCCAGCATTTT. It yields the protein CASSQGTGYAQPQHF.

The chain carries TRBV12-5 and TRBJ2-7; the D is unclear. Germline CDR1 is LGHNT and CDR2 is FRNRAP. Deletions cut 6 bases from V and 7 bases from J, with 16 bases between. The CDR3 sequence is 13 residues long. CDR3 nucleotide sequence: TGTGCTAGTGGCACTCGAACTCCGTCGGAGCAGTACTTC. This translates into CASGTRTPSEQYF.

The V and J genes are TRBV5-1 and TRBJ1-1, with D possibly matching TRBD1 (5 bases). The CDR3 has 15 amino acids. Germline loops: CDR1 SGHRS, CDR2 YFSETQ. Trimming took 0 bases from V and 1 from J, leaving 10 bases between them. The CDR3, as DNA: TGCGCCAGCAGCTTGGTCGTGGGGACGAACACTGAAGCTTTCTTT. The encoded protein is CASSLVVGTNTEAFF.

The chain is built from TRBV20-1 and TRBJ2-1; D is unresolved. Germline CDR1 and CDR2: DFQATT and SNEGSKA (reference sequence). V was trimmed by 7 bases and J by 2 bases, leaving 6 bases between them. The CDR3 is 11 amino acids. CDR3 region: CSGVTYNEQFF. The CDR3 nucleotides read TGCAGTGGCGTGACCTACAATGAGCAGTTCTTC.

The chain recombines TRBV5-8 with TRBJ1-5, with 7 bases identical to TRBD1. The J segment lost 2 bases and the V segment lost 4 bases, leaving 6 bases of the junction unmatched. Germline CDR1 is SGHTS and CDR2 is YDEGEE. The CDR3 runs 15 residues. CDR3 amino acids: CASSITGVGNQPQHF. The CDR3, as DNA: TGTGCCAGCAGCATAACAGGGGTCGGCAATCAGCCCCAGCATTTT.

The J gene is TRBJ1-1, the V gene TRBV25-1; tentatively, D is TRBD1 (6 bases). Germline V gene data show CDR1 as MGHDK and CDR2 as SYGVNS. The CDR3 runs 18 residues. Trimming left V 1 base short and J 3 bases short, with 21 bases between. DNA for the CDR3: TGTGCCAGCAGTGAATTGGGGGCAGGGGTCCCCGGGGACACTGAAGCTTTCTTT. Protein sequence: CASSELGAGVPGDTEAFF.